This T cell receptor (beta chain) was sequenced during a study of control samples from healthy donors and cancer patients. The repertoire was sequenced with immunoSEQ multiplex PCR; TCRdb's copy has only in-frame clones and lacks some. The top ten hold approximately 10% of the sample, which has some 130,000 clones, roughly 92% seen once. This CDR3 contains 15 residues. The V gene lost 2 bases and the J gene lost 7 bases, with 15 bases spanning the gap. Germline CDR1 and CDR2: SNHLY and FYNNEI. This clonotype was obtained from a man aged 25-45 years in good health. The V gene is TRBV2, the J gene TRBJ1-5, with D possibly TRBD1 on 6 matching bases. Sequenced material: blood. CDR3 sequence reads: CASSELGGVEQPQHF. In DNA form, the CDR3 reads TGTGCCAGCAGTGAACTGGGGGGCGTAGAGCAGCCCCAGCATTTT.